This T cell receptor (beta chain) appears in the sequencing data of a study of OX40 agonist ivuxolimab in advanced cancers. Study-wide points: Expanded clones belonging to CD8+ T cells outnumbered, on average, those of CD4+.

Germline CDR1 SQVTM, CDR2 ANQGSEA. With 4 bases removed from V and 4 bases from J, the gap between germline ends came to 13 bases. The CDR3 sequence is 13 residues long. Of note for this clone: Its specificity is unknown.

Data came from immunoSEQ multiplex PCR; TCRdb stores just in-frame clones and leaves some out. The data show some 29,000 clones, with around nine tenths seen just once and nearly 20% held by the top ten. Samples were taken at baseline and on day 1 of cycles 4 and 7. The receptor was isolated from an adult with an advanced solid tumor such as melanoma, head and neck, liver or kidney cancer. Sequenced here: CD4+ or CD8+ T cells sorted from blood, sampled in a trial of the OX40 agonist ivuxolimab. The V gene is TRBV29-1, the J gene TRBJ2-5; the D gene is possibly TRBD1 (6 bases). Written as DNA, the CDR3 is TGCAGCGTTGTGCACAGGACAGTAGAGACCCAGTACTTC. Its protein is CSVVHRTVETQYF.